This is a list of T cell receptor beta chains from one sample in a study of control samples from healthy donors and cancer patients. TCRdb keeps only in-frame clones here, not all; method: immunoSEQ multiplex PCR. The data contain 65,000 to 100,000 clones, 80% to 90% of them singletons. The sample consisted of blood. Source of these receptors: a man over 45 in good health. CDR3s include the opening cysteine and the closing phenylalanine or tryptophan. The D gene is left open where the match is weak. Clone size, where shown, is once, few, many, or a class for clones that have expanded.

-	-	TRBV24-1	TRBJ1-2	CATRGQGGGYTF	TGTGCCACCAGAGGGCAGGGAGGAGGCTACACCTTC
TRBD1	-	TRBV7-9	TRBJ1-2	CASSLVGQPEEGYTF	TGTGCCAGCAGCTTAGTGGGACAGCCAGAAGAGGGCTACACCTTC
-	-	TRBV6-5	TRBJ1-1	CASSQPGANTEAFF	TGTGCCAGCAGTCAACCGGGGGCCAACACTGAAGCTTTCTTT
TRBD2	-	TRBV6-2/TRBV6-3	TRBJ2-2	CASSLAGPAGELFF	TGTGCCAGCAGTCTAGCGGGGCCGGCCGGGGAGCTGTTTTTT
-	-	TRBV12-3/TRBV12-4	TRBJ1-5	CASSLAAGRPQHF	TGTGCCAGCAGTTTAGCGGCCGGTCGGCCCCAGCATTTT
-	-	TRBV15	TRBJ2-7	CATSREGGTYEQYF	TGTGCCACCAGCAGAGAGGGCGGTACCTACGAGCAGTACTTC
-	-	TRBV27	TRBJ1-6	CAVKREGNSPLHF	TGTGCCGTTAAGAGGGAGGGGAATTCACCCCTCCACTTT
-	-	TRBV4-3	TRBJ1-2	CASSHQGDNYGYTF	TGCGCCAGCAGCCACCAGGGTGATAACTATGGCTACACCTTC
-	-	TRBV9	TRBJ1-3	CASSPPSGGNTIYF	TGTGCCAGCAGCCCTCCATCGGGTGGAAACACCATATATTTT
-	-	TRBV2	TRBJ1-2	CASSGQGTNYGYTF	TGTGCCAGCAGTGGGCAGGGTACTAACTATGGCTACACCTTC
-	-	TRBV14	TRBJ1-5	CASSRPGGPQHF	TGTGCCAGCAGCCGACCGGGAGGGCCCCAGCATTTT
TRBD1	-	TRBV6-5	TRBJ2-3	CASSSRPGQGEDTQYF	TGTGCCAGCAGTTCCCGCCCGGGACAGGGGGAGGATACGCAGTATTTT
TRBD2	-	TRBV19	TRBJ2-2	CASRPSGGRTGELFF	TGTGCCAGTAGACCCAGCGGGGGGCGCACCGGGGAGCTGTTTTTT
-	-	TRBV10-3	TRBJ1-1	CAISERGVNTEAFF	TGTGCCATCAGTGAGAGGGGGGTGAACACTGAAGCTTTCTTT
-	once	TRBV2	TRBJ2-2	CASSEGGEIGELFF	TGTGCCAGCAGTGAAGGGGGGGAGATCGGGGAGCTGTTTTTT
TRBD2	-	TRBV3-1/TRBV3-2	TRBJ2-3	CASSHLGRGDDTQYF	TGTGCCAGCAGCCACCTCGGGCGGGGGGACGATACGCAGTATTTT
TRBD1	few	TRBV10-2	TRBJ1-5	CATGQGLGQPQHF	TGCGCCACGGGACAGGGACTTGGCCAGCCCCAGCATTTT
-	-	TRBV2	TRBJ1-3	CASSPPAGNTIYF	TGTGCCAGCAGTCCCCCCGCTGGAAACACCATATATTTT
-	-	TRBV2	TRBJ2-6	CASRPTVTRSGANVLTF	TGTGCCAGCAGACCGACAGTAACACGCTCTGGGGCCAACGTCCTGACTTTC
TRBD2	-	TRBV5-5	TRBJ2-2	CASSPTSGSYTGELFF	TGTGCCAGCAGCCCGACTAGCGGGAGCTACACCGGGGAGCTGTTTTTT
TRBD2	-	TRBV11-3	TRBJ2-7	CASSSGRASFYEQYF	TGTGCCAGCAGTAGCGGGAGGGCCTCCTTCTACGAGCAGTACTTC
-	-	TRBV19	TRBJ2-1	CASSSPVRLVYNEQFF	TGTGCCAGTAGTTCCCCCGTTCGACTAGTCTACAATGAGCAGTTCTTC
TRBD1	-	TRBV6-5	TRBJ1-1	CASSYRTGANTEAFF	TGTGCCAGCAGTTACCGGACAGGGGCGAACACTGAAGCTTTCTTT
TRBD2	-	TRBV7-6	TRBJ2-2	CASSVVGLGTINTGELFF	TGTGCCAGCAGCGTAGTGGGGTTGGGGACTATTAACACCGGGGAGCTGTTTTTT
-	-	TRBV9	TRBJ2-1	CASSPRTPSSYNEQFF	TGTGCCAGCAGCCCCCGGACACCGAGCTCCTACAATGAGCAGTTCTTC
-	-	TRBV30	TRBJ2-3	CAWSRTTDTQYF	TGTGCCTGGAGTAGGACCACAGATACGCAGTATTTT
TRBD2	once	TRBV3-1/TRBV3-2	TRBJ2-7	CASRRGLAESYEQYF	TGTGCCAGCAGAAGGGGACTAGCGGAGTCCTACGAGCAGTACTTC
-	-	TRBV7-9	TRBJ2-1	CASSAINFYNEQFF	TGTGCCAGCAGCGCCATAAATTTCTACAATGAGCAGTTCTTC
-	-	TRBV6-5	TRBJ2-4	CASSPPGAKNIQYF	TGTGCCAGCAGTCCCCCTGGGGCCAAAAACATTCAGTACTTC
-	-	TRBV10-3	TRBJ1-1	CAISERPPEAEAFF	TGTGCCATCAGTGAGAGGCCCCCGGAGGCTGAAGCTTTCTTT
TRBD2	-	TRBV9	TRBJ2-5	CASSEGSSGAGTQYF	TGTGCCAGCAGCGAGGGTTCTAGCGGGGCGGGGACCCAGTACTTC
-	-	TRBV29-1	TRBJ1-1	CSVARDTEAFF	TGCAGCGTTGCCCGAGACACTGAAGCTTTCTTT
-	-	TRBV4-3	TRBJ2-3	CASSQDPSSTPTQYF	TGCGCCAGCAGCCAAGATCCCTCTAGCACCCCTACGCAGTATTTT
-	once	TRBV27	TRBJ1-1	CASSLSTVNTEAFF	TGTGCCAGCAGTTTATCGACGGTGAACACTGAAGCTTTCTTT
TRBD1	-	TRBV19	TRBJ1-4	CASSVTGVKDEKLFF	TGTGCCAGTAGTGTAACAGGGGTAAAGGATGAAAAACTGTTTTTT
-	-	TRBV18	TRBJ2-2	CASSPLRDLGELFF	TGTGCCAGCTCACCACTCAGGGATCTCGGGGAGCTGTTTTTT
-	few	TRBV3-1/TRBV3-2	TRBJ2-1	CASSQEAVSSYNEQFF	TGTGCCAGCAGCCAAGAGGCGGTGAGCTCCTACAATGAGCAGTTCTTC
-	once	TRBV24-1	TRBJ2-5	CATSDLQGEGETQYF	TGTGCCACCAGTGACCTACAGGGGGAGGGGGAGACCCAGTACTTC
-	-	TRBV5-6	TRBJ1-1	CASSSRTEKTEAFF	TGTGCCAGCAGCTCCAGGACTGAAAAGACTGAAGCTTTCTTT
TRBD1	-	TRBV19	TRBJ2-3	CASSRRGLTDTQYF	TGTGCCAGTAGTAGAAGGGGGCTGACAGATACGCAGTATTTT